This T cell receptor beta chain originates from a study of blood T cell repertoires in COVID-19. On the study more broadly: Samples came from the United States, Italy and Spain, spanning acute and convalescent COVID-19.

Here immunoSEQ multiplex PCR was the method, and the copy in TCRdb shows in-frame clones only, minus some. The repertoire has just over 350,000 clones, more than 85% of them found once; the top ten carry 2.5% to 3.5%. Across about two dozen US areas, participants ranged in age from roughly 18 to 95 years. Participants were placed into cohorts based on the clinical history they reported. The V and J ends lost 4 bases and 0 bases respectively, with 14 bases between them. The CDR3 extends over 15 amino acids. CDR1 SGHKS and CDR2 YYEKEE come from the germline V gene (reference sequence). The clonotype comes from a woman in her 30s who had recovered from COVID-19. The chain combines TRBV5-5 with TRBJ2-7; D is possibly TRBD1 (5 bases). Sample: PBMCs or T cells enriched from blood (not recorded which). Here the CDR3 DNA reads TGTGCCAGCAGCCAGGGTGGGTCTTCCTCCTACGAGCAGTACTTC. This encodes CASSQGGSSSYEQYF.